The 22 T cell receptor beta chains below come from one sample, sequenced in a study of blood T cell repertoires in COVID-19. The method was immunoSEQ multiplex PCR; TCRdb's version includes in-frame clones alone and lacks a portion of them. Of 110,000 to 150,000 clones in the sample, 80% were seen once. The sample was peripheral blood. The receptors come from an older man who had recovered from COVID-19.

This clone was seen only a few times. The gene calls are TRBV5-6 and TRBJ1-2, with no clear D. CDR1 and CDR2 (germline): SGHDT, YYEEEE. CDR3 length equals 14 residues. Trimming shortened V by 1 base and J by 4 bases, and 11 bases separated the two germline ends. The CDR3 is CASSLFPSVYGYTF. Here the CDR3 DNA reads TGTGCCAGCAGCTTGTTTCCGTCAGTCTATGGCTACACCTTC.

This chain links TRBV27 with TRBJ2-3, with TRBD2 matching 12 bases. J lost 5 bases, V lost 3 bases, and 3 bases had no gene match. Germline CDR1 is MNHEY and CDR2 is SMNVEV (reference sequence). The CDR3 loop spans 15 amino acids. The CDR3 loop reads CASSFTSGRLDTQYF. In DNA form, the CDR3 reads TGTGCCAGCAGTTTTACTAGCGGGAGGTTAGATACGCAGTATTTT.

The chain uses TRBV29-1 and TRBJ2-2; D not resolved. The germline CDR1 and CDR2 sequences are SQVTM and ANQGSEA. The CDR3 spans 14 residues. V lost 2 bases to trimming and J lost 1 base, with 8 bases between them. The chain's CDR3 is CSVEPSENTGELFF. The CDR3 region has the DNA TGCAGCGTTGAACCCAGCGAGAACACCGGGGAGCTGTTTTTT.

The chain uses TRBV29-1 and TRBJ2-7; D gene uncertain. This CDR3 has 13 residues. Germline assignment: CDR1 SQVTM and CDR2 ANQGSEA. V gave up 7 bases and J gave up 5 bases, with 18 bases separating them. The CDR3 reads CSARVSRTDEQYF. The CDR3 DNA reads TGCAGCGCTAGAGTGTCTAGAACCGACGAGCAGTACTTC.

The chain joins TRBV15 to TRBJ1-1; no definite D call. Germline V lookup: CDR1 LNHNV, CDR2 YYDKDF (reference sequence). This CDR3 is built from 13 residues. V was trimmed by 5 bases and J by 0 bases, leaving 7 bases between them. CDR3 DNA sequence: TGTGCCACCAGCCCACGGGTGAACACTGAAGCTTTCTTT. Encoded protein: CATSPRVNTEAFF.

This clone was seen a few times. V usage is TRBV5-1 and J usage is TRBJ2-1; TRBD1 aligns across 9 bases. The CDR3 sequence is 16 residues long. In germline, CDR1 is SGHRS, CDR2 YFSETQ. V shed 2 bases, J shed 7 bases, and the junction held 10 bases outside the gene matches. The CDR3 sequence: CASSFPAGQGRNEQFF. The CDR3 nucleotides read TGCGCCAGCAGCTTTCCAGCGGGACAGGGTCGGAATGAGCAGTTCTTC.

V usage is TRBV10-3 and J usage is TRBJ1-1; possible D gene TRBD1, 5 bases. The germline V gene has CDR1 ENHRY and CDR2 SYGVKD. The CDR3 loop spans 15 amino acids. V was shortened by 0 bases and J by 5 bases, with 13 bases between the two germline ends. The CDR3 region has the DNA TGTGCCATCAGTGAGTCCCCCGGGGGGTATACTGAAGCTTTCTTT. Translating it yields CAISESPGGYTEAFF.

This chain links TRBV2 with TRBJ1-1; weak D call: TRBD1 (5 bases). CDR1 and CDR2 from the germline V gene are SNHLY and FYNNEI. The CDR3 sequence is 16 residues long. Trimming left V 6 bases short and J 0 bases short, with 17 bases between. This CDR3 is CASRSAWGGVNTEAFF. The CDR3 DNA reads TGTGCCAGCAGGTCAGCATGGGGGGGAGTGAACACTGAAGCTTTCTTT.

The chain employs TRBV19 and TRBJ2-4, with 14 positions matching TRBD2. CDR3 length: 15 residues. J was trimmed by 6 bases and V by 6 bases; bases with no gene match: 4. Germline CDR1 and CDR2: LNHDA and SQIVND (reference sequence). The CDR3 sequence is CASSKGTSGRNIQYF. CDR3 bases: TGTGCCAGTAGCAAAGGGACTAGCGGGAGAAACATTCAGTACTTC.

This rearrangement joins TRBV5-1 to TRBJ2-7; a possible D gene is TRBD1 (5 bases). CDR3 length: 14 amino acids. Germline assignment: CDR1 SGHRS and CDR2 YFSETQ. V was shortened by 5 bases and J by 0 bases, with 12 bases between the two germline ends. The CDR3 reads CASRPSTDSYEQYF. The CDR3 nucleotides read TGCGCCAGCAGACCCTCGACAGACTCCTACGAGCAGTACTTC.

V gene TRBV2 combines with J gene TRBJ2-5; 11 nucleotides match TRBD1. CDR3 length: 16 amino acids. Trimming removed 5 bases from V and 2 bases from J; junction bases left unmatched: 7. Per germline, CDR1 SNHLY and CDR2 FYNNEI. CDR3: CASSLWTGGSQETQYF. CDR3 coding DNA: TGTGCCAGCAGTCTCTGGACAGGGGGCTCACAAGAGACCCAGTACTTC.

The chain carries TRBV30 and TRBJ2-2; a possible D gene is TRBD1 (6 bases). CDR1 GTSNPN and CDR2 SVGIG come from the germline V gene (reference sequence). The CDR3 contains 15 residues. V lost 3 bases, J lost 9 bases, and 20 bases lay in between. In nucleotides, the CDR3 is TGTGCCTGGAGAGGGGGTTCAGCGGAGAGAAGGGAGCTGTTTTTT. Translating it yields CAWRGGSAERRELFF.

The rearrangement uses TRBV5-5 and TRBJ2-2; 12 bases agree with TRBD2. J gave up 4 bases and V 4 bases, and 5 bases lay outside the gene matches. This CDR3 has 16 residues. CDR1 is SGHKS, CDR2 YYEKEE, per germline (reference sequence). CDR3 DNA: TGTGCCAGCAGCACCGCTAGCGGGAGGGTCACCGGGGAGCTGTTTTTT. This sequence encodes CASSTASGRVTGELFF.

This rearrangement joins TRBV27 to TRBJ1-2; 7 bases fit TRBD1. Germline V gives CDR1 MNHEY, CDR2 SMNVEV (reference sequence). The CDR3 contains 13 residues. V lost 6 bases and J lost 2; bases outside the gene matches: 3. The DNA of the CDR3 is TGTGCCAGCAGCCAGACAGGGAACTATGGCTACACCTTC. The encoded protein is CASSQTGNYGYTF.

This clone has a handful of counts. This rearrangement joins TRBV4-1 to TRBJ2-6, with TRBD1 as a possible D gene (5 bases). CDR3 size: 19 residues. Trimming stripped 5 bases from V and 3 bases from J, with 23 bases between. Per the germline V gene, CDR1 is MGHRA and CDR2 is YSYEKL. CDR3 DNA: TGCGCCAGCAGCGAGGTACATGGCAGGGTTGGGTTTGGGGCCAACGTCCTGACTTTC. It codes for CASSEVHGRVGFGANVLTF.

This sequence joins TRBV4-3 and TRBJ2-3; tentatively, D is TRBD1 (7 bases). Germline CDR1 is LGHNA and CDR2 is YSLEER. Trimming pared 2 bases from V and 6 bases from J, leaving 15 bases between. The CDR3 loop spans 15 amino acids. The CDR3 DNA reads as TGCGCCAGCAGCCAAAGGGCAGGGGGGCGCGATACGCAGTATTTT. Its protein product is CASSQRAGGRDTQYF.

Here the CDR3 DNA reads TGTGCCAGCAGCCGCGTGGACAGAAACACTGAAGCTTTCTTT. As protein: CASSRVDRNTEAFF. This chain links TRBV5-6 with TRBJ1-1; tentatively, D is TRBD1 (6 bases). Germline CDR1 is SGHDT and CDR2 is YYEEEE. There are 14 residues in the CDR3. Trimming pared 4 bases from V and 2 bases from J, leaving 12 bases between.

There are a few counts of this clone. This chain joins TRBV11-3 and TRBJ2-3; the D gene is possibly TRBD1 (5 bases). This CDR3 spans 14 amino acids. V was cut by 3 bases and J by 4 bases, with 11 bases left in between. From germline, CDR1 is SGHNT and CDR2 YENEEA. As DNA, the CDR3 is TGTGCCAGCAGCTTGCAGGGCTTCTCAGATACGCAGTATTTT. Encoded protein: CASSLQGFSDTQYF. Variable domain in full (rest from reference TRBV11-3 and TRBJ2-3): EAGVVQSPRYKIIEKKQPVAFWCNPISGHNTLYWYLQNLGQGPELLIRYENEEAVDDSQLPKDRFSAERLKGVDSTLKIQPAELGDSAVYLCASSLQGFSDTQYFGPGTRLTVL.

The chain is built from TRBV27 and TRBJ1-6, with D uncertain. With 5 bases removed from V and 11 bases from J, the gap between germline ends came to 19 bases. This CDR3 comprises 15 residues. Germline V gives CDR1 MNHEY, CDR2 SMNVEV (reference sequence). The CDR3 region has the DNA TGTGCCAGCAGTACCTACTTCCGAGGCCCTACACCCCTCCACTTT. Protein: CASSTYFRGPTPLHF.

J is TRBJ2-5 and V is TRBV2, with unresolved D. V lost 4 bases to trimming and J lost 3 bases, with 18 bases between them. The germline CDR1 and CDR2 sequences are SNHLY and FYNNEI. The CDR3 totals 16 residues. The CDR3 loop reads CASSGLVGGSKETQYF. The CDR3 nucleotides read TGTGCCAGCAGTGGGCTTGTTGGCGGAAGCAAAGAGACCCAGTACTTC.

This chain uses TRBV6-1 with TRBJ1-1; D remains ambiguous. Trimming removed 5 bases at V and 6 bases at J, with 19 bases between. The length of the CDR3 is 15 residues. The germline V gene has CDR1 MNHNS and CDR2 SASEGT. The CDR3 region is CASSSLRPGSPEAFF. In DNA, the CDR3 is TGTGCCAGCAGTTCACTTAGACCGGGGTCCCCTGAAGCTTTCTTT.

The CDR3 DNA reads TGTGCCAGCAGCCCCGGGACTAGCATCTTCCAAGAGACCCAGTACTTC. Translation: CASSPGTSIFQETQYF. The chain recombines TRBV7-9 with TRBJ2-5; 9 bases fit TRBD2. CDR1 and CDR2 from the germline V gene are SEHNR and FQNEAQ (reference sequence). Unmatched junction bases numbered 8, after V lost 5 bases and J lost 1 base. This CDR3 has 16 amino acids. The full variable domain, rest sourced from reference TRBV7-9 and TRBJ2-5, is DTGVSQNPRHKITKRGQNVTFRCDPISEHNRLYWYRQTLGQGPEFLTYFQNEAQLEKSRLLSDRFSAERPKGSFSTLEIQRTEQGDSAMYLCASSPGTSIFQETQYFGPGTRLLVL.